These T cell receptor beta chains were read from a single sample in a study of blood T cell repertoires in COVID-19. This table comes from immunoSEQ multiplex PCR, and its TCRdb copy is limited to in-frame clones, with some not included. The table records 84,000 or so clones, under 85% of them present only once. The specimen was peripheral blood. The receptor set was obtained from a human donor in a cohort sampled during active COVID-19. Both conserved end residues are part of each CDR3. D genes are given only for firm matches. Clone size is shown for a subset of rows, as once, few, many or a class of expanded clone.

j_call | clone_size | d_call | v_call | cdr3_nt | cdr3_aa
TRBJ1-2 | - | - | TRBV5-1 | TGCGCCAGCAGCTCCACCGGGACATCCTATGGCTACACCTTC | CASSSTGTSYGYTF
TRBJ2-6 | - | - | TRBV4-1 | TGCGCCAGCAGCCAAGACAGGGGGGCAGGGGCCAACGTCCTGACTTTC | CASSQDRGAGANVLTF
TRBJ2-5 | once | - | TRBV6-5 | TGTGCCAGCAAACGGGAGAGGCCGGAGACCCAGTACTTC | CASKRERPETQYF
TRBJ2-2 | - | TRBD1 | TRBV4-1 | TGCGCCAGCAGCGATAGACAGGGGGCCGGGAGCGGGGAGCTGTTTTTT | CASSDRQGAGSGELFF
TRBJ2-7 | - | - | TRBV7-9 | TGTGCCAGCAGCTTAGAAGGAGGCCCGAGAGAGCAGTACTTC | CASSLEGGPREQYF
TRBJ2-7 | few | TRBD1 | TRBV7-9 | TGTGCCAGCAGCCCGGGACAGGGGTGGCACGAGCAGTACTTC | CASSPGQGWHEQYF
TRBJ1-2 | once | TRBD1 | TRBV27 | TGTGCCAGCAGTTCGACAGGGGAGGGGTCGGTTCGGACCTTC | CASSSTGEGSVRTF
TRBJ2-7 | - | TRBD1 | TRBV28 | TGTGCCAGCAGCCCGGGACAGGCGTTATACGAGCAGTACTTC | CASSPGQALYEQYF
TRBJ2-5 | - | - | TRBV5-1 | TGCGCCAGCCGGGGAGGGGGGGCTGGAGGAGAGACCCAGTACTTC | CASRGGGAGGETQYF
TRBJ1-5 | - | - | TRBV24-1 | TGTGCCACCAGTGATACGACGGGTGTTATACAGCCCCAGCATTTT | CATSDTTGVIQPQHF
TRBJ1-1 | - | TRBD1 | TRBV2 | TGTGCCAGCGGGACAGTAATGAACACTGAAGCTTTCTTT | CASGTVMNTEAFF
TRBJ1-4 | - | TRBD1 | TRBV6-5 | TGTGCCAGCAGCCGACCCCCGGGACAGCGTGAAAAACTGTTTTTT | CASSRPPGQREKLFF
TRBJ2-3 | - | TRBD2 | TRBV5-1 | TGCGCCAGCAGCTTGGGGCGGGAGCGGCGGGGGCAGTATTTT | CASSLGRERRGQYF
TRBJ2-5 | - | - | TRBV19 | TGTGCCAGTAGTATAGGAGGGACAATAGAGACCCAGTACTTC | CASSIGGTIETQYF
TRBJ2-7 | - | - | TRBV6-6 | TGTGCCAGCAGTTATACAGGGACCTACGAGCAGTACTTC | CASSYTGTYEQYF
TRBJ2-3 | - | TRBD2 | TRBV11-2 | TGTGCCAGCAGCTTAGTCCTAGCGGGGGTCACAGATACGCAGTATTTT | CASSLVLAGVTDTQYF
TRBJ1-5 | - | - | TRBV6-1 | TGTGCCAGCAGTGAATATCGTAAGGGGCAGCCCCAGCATTTT | CASSEYRKGQPQHF
TRBJ2-7 | - | TRBD2 | TRBV3-1/TRBV3-2 | TGTGCCAGCAGCCAACCTAGCGGGGCGCCTAGTCCCTTCGAGCAGTACTTC | CASSQPSGAPSPFEQYF
TRBJ2-5 | - | TRBD2 | TRBV10-3 | TGTGCCATCAGTGAGGGACTAGCGGGGGGGCTGGAGACCCAGTACTTC | CAISEGLAGGLETQYF
TRBJ1-4 | - | TRBD1 | TRBV6-6 | TGTGCCAGCAGTCCTGGACAGGGGGCTCTTAGGGGTAATGAAAAACTGTTTTTT | CASSPGQGALRGNEKLFF
TRBJ2-1 | - | TRBD1 | TRBV19 | TGTGCCAGTAGTATACGGTCTCGGAGGACAGGGAGGTTTGCGGAGCAGTTCTTC | CASSIRSRRTGRFAEQFF
TRBJ2-1 | - | TRBD2 | TRBV9 | TGTGCCAGCAGCGCCCAGAGCGGGGTATCCTACAATGAGCAGTTCTTC | CASSAQSGVSYNEQFF
TRBJ1-1 | - | TRBD1 | TRBV6-5 | TGTGCCAGCAGTTCCAACCGGGACAGGGACACTGAAGCTTTCTTT | CASSSNRDRDTEAFF
TRBJ2-1 | few | - | TRBV9 | TGTGCCAGCAGCGGAGGATCTAGCTCCTACAATGAGCAGTTCTTC | CASSGGSSSYNEQFF
TRBJ2-7 | - | TRBD1 | TRBV29-1 | TGCAGCGTTACAGGGGCCTACGAGCAGTACTTC | CSVTGAYEQYF
TRBJ2-7 | - | TRBD1 | TRBV4-1 | TGCGCCAGCAGCCAGCTCCCGGGACAGGCAAAATACGAGCAGTACTTC | CASSQLPGQAKYEQYF
TRBJ1-2 | - | TRBD1 | TRBV27 | TGTGCCAGCAGTCTCCGGGACAGGGGGCGCGTTTGGTACGGCTACACCTTC | CASSLRDRGRVWYGYTF
TRBJ2-1 | - | TRBD1 | TRBV6-5 | TGTGCCAGCAGTTCTGGACAGGGAAGAGGCTACAATGAGCAGTTCTTC | CASSSGQGRGYNEQFF
TRBJ1-1 | - | TRBD1 | TRBV29-1 | TGCAGCGTTGAGGGGGACAGGGAGTGGGCTTTCTTT | CSVEGDREWAFF
TRBJ2-5 | few | - | TRBV7-9 | TGTGCCAGCAGCTTTAGGGGGGGCGGTGAGACCCAGTACTTC | CASSFRGGGETQYF
TRBJ2-1 | once | - | TRBV27 | TGTGCCAGCCACTGGGCCCAGCAAGACAATGAGCAGTTCTTC | CASHWAQQDNEQFF
TRBJ1-2 | - | - | TRBV11-2 | TGTGCCAGCAGCTTAGGACTCTATGGCTACACCTTC | CASSLGLYGYTF
TRBJ2-2 | - | - | TRBV11-2 | TGTGCCAGCAGCTTCGGGGTTACCGGGGAGCTGTTTTTT | CASSFGVTGELFF
TRBJ1-3 | - | - | TRBV24-1 | TGTGCCACCAGTTCACCGGGCTCTGGAAACACCATATATTTT | CATSSPGSGNTIYF
TRBJ2-7 | - | - | TRBV3-1/TRBV3-2 | TGTGCCAGCAGCGAGTCCCTCGGGACCTACGAGCAGTACTTC | CASSESLGTYEQYF
TRBJ1-3 | - | - | TRBV6-5 | TGTGCCAGCAGTTACTCGGCAGACTCTGGAAACACCATATATTTT | CASSYSADSGNTIYF
TRBJ1-1 | few | - | TRBV6-5 | TGTGCCAGCAGCAGGGCCGACACTGAAGCTTTCTTT | CASSRADTEAFF
TRBJ2-3 | - | - | TRBV30 | TGTGCCTCAACCCGGGACTTCACAGATACGCAGTATTTT | CASTRDFTDTQYF
TRBJ1-1 | - | - | TRBV14 | TGTGCCAGCAGCCAAGATCGCTGGGGAGGCGACACTGAAGCTTTCTTT | CASSQDRWGGDTEAFF
TRBJ1-5 | - | TRBD1 | TRBV28 | TGTGCCAGCAGTTCGGACAGGGGGTCCTATAGCAATCAGCCCCAGCATTTT | CASSSDRGSYSNQPQHF
TRBJ2-7 | - | - | TRBV5-6 | TGTGCCAGCAGCTTGGTTCCAGGCCAATCCTACGAGCAGTACTTC | CASSLVPGQSYEQYF
TRBJ2-2 | - | - | TRBV19 | TGTGCCAGTAGTAAGGCGGGCTTCGGGGAGCTGTTTTTT | CASSKAGFGELFF
TRBJ1-1 | - | - | TRBV5-1 | TGCGCCAGCAGCTTATCCGGGTCCGCGTTGAACACTGAAGCTTTCTTT | CASSLSGSALNTEAFF
TRBJ2-5 | - | TRBD2 | TRBV7-2 | TGTGCCAGCAGCTTAAACCTAGGATCTAGCGGGGTAGGGGAGACCCAGTACTTC | CASSLNLGSSGVGETQYF
TRBJ2-1 | - | TRBD2 | TRBV6-2/TRBV6-3 | TGTGCCAGCAGTTACTCGAGCCTAGCGGGGGAGTTCTTC | CASSYSSLAGEFF
TRBJ2-7 | - | TRBD2 | TRBV6-2/TRBV6-3 | TGTGCCAGCAGTCGACTAGCGGATTCCTACGAGCAGTACTTC | CASSRLADSYEQYF